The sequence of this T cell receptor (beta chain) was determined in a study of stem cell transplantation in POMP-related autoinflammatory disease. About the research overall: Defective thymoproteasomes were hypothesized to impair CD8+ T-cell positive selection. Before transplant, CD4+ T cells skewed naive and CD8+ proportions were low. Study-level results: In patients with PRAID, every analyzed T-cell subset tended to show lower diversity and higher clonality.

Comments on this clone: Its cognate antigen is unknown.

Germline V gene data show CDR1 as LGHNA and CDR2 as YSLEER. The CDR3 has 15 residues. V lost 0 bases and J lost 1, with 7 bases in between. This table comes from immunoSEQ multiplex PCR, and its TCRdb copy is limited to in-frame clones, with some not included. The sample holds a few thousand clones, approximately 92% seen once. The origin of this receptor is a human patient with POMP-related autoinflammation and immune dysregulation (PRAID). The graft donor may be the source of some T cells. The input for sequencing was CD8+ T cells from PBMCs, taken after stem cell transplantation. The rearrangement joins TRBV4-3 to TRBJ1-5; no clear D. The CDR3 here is CASSQDWKSNQPQHF. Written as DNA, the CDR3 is TGCGCCAGCAGCCAAGATTGGAAGAGCAATCAGCCCCAGCATTTT.